This T cell receptor beta chain was recorded in a study of cytomegalovirus exposure and HLA in healthy donors. The PCR ran on 60 Vbeta and 13 Jbeta primers. Generated by immunoSEQ multiplex PCR, the TCRdb table keeps only in-frame clones and is missing some. The sample holds roughly 200,000 clones, around 78% seen once. Whole-study findings and limits: Reported performance of the classifier showed diagnosis of cytomegalovirus status with high specificity and sensitivity.

Germline-derived CDR1 and CDR2 are SQVTM and ANQGSEA. This CDR3 spans 10 amino acids. V lost 7 bases, J lost 6 bases, and 7 bases lay in between. On this clone: What it binds is not known.

The gene calls are TRBV29-1 and TRBJ2-1; D is unclear. Sequenced material: PBMCs. This sequence originates from a man under 40 in good health and CMV-seronegative. The CDR3 sequence is CSARSNEQFF. CDR3 DNA sequence: TGCAGCGCGCGGTCCAATGAGCAGTTCTTC.